Listed below are T cell receptor beta chains from one sample, sequenced in a study of blood T cell repertoires in COVID-19. The data were produced by immunoSEQ multiplex PCR, yet TCRdb's version contains in-frame clones alone and is incomplete. The profile covers a few hundred thousand clones, with more than 70% appearing a single time and 1.2% taken by the ten largest. Sequencing was carried out using PBMCs or T cells enriched from blood (not recorded which). These receptors all come from a woman aged 18-29 years who had recovered from COVID-19. Each CDR3 is given with its conserved first and last residue. The D gene is left open where the match is weak. A clone size is listed for some rows: how often the clone was seen (once, few, many), or a class if it is expanded.

d_call	v_call	clone_size	j_call	cdr3_aa	cdr3_nt
NA	TRBV6-5	NA	TRBJ1-1	CASRETVPSSEAFF	TGTGCCAGCAGGGAGACAGTTCCCAGTTCTGAAGCTTTCTTT
NA	TRBV2	NA	TRBJ2-7	CASSPMKYRLDYEQYF	TGTGCCAGCAGTCCCATGAAATATCGGCTAGACTACGAGCAGTACTTC
TRBD1	TRBV3-1/TRBV3-2	NA	TRBJ1-1	CASSQGLSRTGAFTEAFF	TGTGCCAGCAGCCAAGGCCTGTCTCGGACAGGGGCTTTCACTGAAGCTTTCTTT
TRBD2	TRBV4-1	NA	TRBJ2-5	CASSQEGTLGGAKTQYF	TGCGCCAGCAGCCAAGAGGGGACCCTGGGAGGGGCCAAGACCCAGTACTTC
NA	TRBV9	NA	TRBJ2-1	CASSTGTSNEQFF	TGTGCCAGCAGCACTGGGACTTCTAATGAGCAGTTCTTC
NA	TRBV27	NA	TRBJ1-1	CASSISPVGGTEAFF	TGTGCCAGCAGTATCAGTCCCGTGGGGGGCACTGAAGCTTTCTTT
NA	TRBV20-1	once	TRBJ1-5	CSARGGGTARNQPQHF	TGCAGTGCTCGTGGGGGAGGAACAGCTCGCAATCAGCCCCAGCATTTT
TRBD1	TRBV4-1	NA	TRBJ2-2	CASSQDWDRATNTGELFF	TGCGCCAGCAGCCAAGATTGGGACAGGGCGACGAACACCGGGGAGCTGTTTTTT
TRBD1	TRBV5-6	NA	TRBJ1-5	CASSRTGHEPQHF	TGTGCCAGCAGCCGGACAGGGCATGAGCCCCAGCATTTT
TRBD1	TRBV19	NA	TRBJ1-4	CASGQGGRLFF	TGTGCCAGCGGACAGGGAGGCCGACTGTTTTTT
TRBD1	TRBV6-2/TRBV6-3	NA	TRBJ1-6	CASSYARQGQGASSYNSPLHF	TGTGCCAGCAGTTACGCACGACAGGGGCAAGGGGCAAGCTCCTATAATTCACCCCTCCACTTT
NA	TRBV18	NA	TRBJ1-1	CASSARGGEFTEAFF	TGTGCCAGCTCTGCTCGGGGGGGCGAGTTCACTGAAGCTTTCTTT
NA	TRBV7-9	NA	TRBJ2-5	CASSRDSQETQYF	TGTGCCAGCAGCCGGGACTCCCAGGAGACCCAGTACTTC
TRBD1	TRBV5-1	NA	TRBJ2-1	CATGTAYNEQFF	TGCGCCACCGGGACAGCTTACAATGAGCAGTTCTTC
NA	TRBV12-3/TRBV12-4	NA	TRBJ1-6	CASTSAYNSPLHF	TGTGCCAGTACTAGCGCCTATAATTCACCCCTCCACTTT
NA	TRBV5-8	few	TRBJ2-1	CASSRPGEGFNEQFF	TGTGCCAGCAGTCGACCAGGGGAGGGGTTCAATGAGCAGTTCTTC
NA	TRBV11-2	NA	TRBJ1-6	CASSGERMPTSPLHF	TGTGCCAGCAGCGGAGAACGGATGCCAACTTCACCCCTCCACTTT
TRBD1	TRBV6-1	NA	TRBJ2-7	CASSEVWTGGNEQYF	TGTGCCAGCAGTGAAGTTTGGACAGGGGGCAACGAGCAGTACTTC
NA	TRBV9	NA	TRBJ2-1	CASSVWAGNYNEQFF	TGTGCCAGCAGCGTTTGGGCAGGGAATTACAATGAGCAGTTCTTC
NA	TRBV30	NA	TRBJ1-5	CAWSVLGGWGQPQHF	TGTGCCTGGAGTGTACTGGGGGGTTGGGGGCAGCCCCAGCATTTT
TRBD2	TRBV9	NA	TRBJ2-7	CASSAGLADPSSYEQYF	TGTGCCAGCAGCGCCGGACTAGCGGACCCCAGCTCCTACGAGCAGTACTTC
TRBD2	TRBV29-1	NA	TRBJ2-1	CSVVAGGYNEQFF	TGCAGCGTTGTAGCGGGGGGCTACAATGAGCAGTTCTTC
NA	TRBV6-5	NA	TRBJ1-2	CASSLPGINYGYTF	TGTGCCAGCAGTCTTCCCGGGATTAACTATGGCTACACCTTC
TRBD1	TRBV12-3/TRBV12-4	NA	TRBJ1-2	CASSDRGAYGYTF	TGTGCCAGCAGTGACAGGGGGGCCTATGGCTACACCTTC
NA	TRBV11-3	NA	TRBJ2-7	CASSLGGESSYEQYF	TGTGCCAGCAGCTTAGGCGGGGAGTCGTCCTACGAGCAGTACTTC
NA	TRBV30	NA	TRBJ1-5	CAWSGSGVNQPQHF	TGTGCCTGGAGTGGGTCAGGGGTCAATCAGCCCCAGCATTTT
TRBD1	TRBV2	few	TRBJ2-7	CASSESWDRDYEQYF	TGTGCCAGCAGTGAGAGTTGGGACAGGGATTACGAGCAGTACTTC
TRBD2	TRBV4-2	once	TRBJ2-1	CASSQEPLAGALSYNEQFF	TGTGCCAGCAGCCAAGAACCTCTAGCGGGGGCCTTATCCTACAATGAGCAGTTCTTC
NA	TRBV6-5	NA	TRBJ2-5	CASRGTSSGETQYF	TGTGCCAGCAGGGGGACTTCTTCTGGGGAGACCCAGTACTTC